The TCR beta chain described here comes from a study of cytomegalovirus exposure and HLA in healthy donors. For the study at large: Early released data comprised tens of millions of unique TCRs from HLA-typed donors. Study conclusions and caveats: Researchers had no immune exposure information except CMV serostatus available.

Germline trimming cut 0 bases from V and 4 bases from J; bases unmatched to any gene: 7. This CDR3 has 19 amino acids. Germline V CDR1 and CDR2: SNHLY, FYNNEI. Comments on this clone: Antigen: not known.

13 Jbeta primers and 60 Vbeta primers were used for the PCR. Libraries were prepared by immunoSEQ multiplex PCR; TCRdb keeps only in-frame clonotypes and omits some of them. In the table there are approximately 190,000 clones, roughly 80% of which are singletons. Sequencing was performed on PBMCs. V usage is TRBV2 and J usage is TRBJ2-6; 12 bases line up with TRBD1. The TCR comes from a man in his forties in good health and CMV-seropositive. CDR3 sequence: CASSEALGTGGGGANVLTF. The CDR3, as DNA: TGTGCCAGCAGTGAAGCACTGGGGACAGGGGGCGGCGGGGCCAACGTCCTGACTTTC.